The 2 T cell receptor beta chains below all came from one sample that was sequenced in a study of T cell changes during pregnancy in multiple sclerosis. The repertoire was sequenced with immunoSEQ multiplex PCR; TCRdb's copy has only in-frame clones and lacks some. Here the sample spans under 120,000 clones, roughly 92% being singletons. The starting material was peripheral blood, obtained after pregnancy. Source of these receptors: a female donor with multiple sclerosis, enrolled in a pregnancy study.

This chain connects TRBV19 to TRBJ2-7; 10 positions agree with TRBD2. Germline V gives CDR1 LNHDA, CDR2 SQIVND (reference sequence). The junction had 7 bases not matched to a gene; V was cut back by 9 bases and J by 5 bases. The CDR3 has 13 residues. This CDR3 is CASRSGGLDEQYF. For the CDR3, the DNA is TGTGCCAGCCGTAGCGGGGGGCTCGACGAGCAGTACTTC.

Regarding this clone: This sample includes further DNA sequences coding for the same CDR3. This chain links TRBV7-3 with TRBJ2-2, with a weak D call TRBD2 (6 bases). CDR3 length equals 13 residues. Germline lookup yields CDR1 SGHTA and CDR2 FQGTGA. Between the trimmed V and J ends, which lost 5 bases and 6 bases, there was a span of 10 bases. The DNA of the CDR3 is TGTGCCAGCAGCCCCGGCGGGGCCGGGGAGCTGTTTTTT. This sequence encodes CASSPGGAGELFF.